This TCR beta chain was recovered during a study of cytomegalovirus exposure and HLA in healthy donors. Background on the study: Genetic ancestry analysis placed over 65% of the roughly 400 donors that were genotyped in the Caucasian-associated cluster.

The PCR had 60 Vbeta and 13 Jbeta primers. Clones were read by immunoSEQ multiplex PCR, and TCRdb kept only the in-frame ones, dropping some. The sample comprises fewer than 200,000 clones, less than 90% of which are singletons, and more than 0.85% rests with the top ten. Germline CDR1 SGHRS, CDR2 YFSETQ. The CDR3 is 16 amino acids. Trimming removed 4 bases from V and 0 bases from J, with 14 bases in between. At collection, donors were nominally healthy, but unrecorded immune exposures were probable. This TCR was sampled from a man aged 25 to 40 in good health and CMV-seronegative. Input material: PBMCs. The J gene is TRBJ1-3, the V gene TRBV5-1; D is perhaps TRBD1 (5 bases). The CDR3 loop reads CASSPMGRDSGNTIYF. The CDR3 DNA reads as TGCGCCAGCAGCCCGATGGGCAGGGACTCTGGAAACACCATATATTTT. The whole variable domain, filled in from reference TRBV5-1 and TRBJ1-3, reads KAGVTQTPRYLIKTRGQQVTLSCSPISGHRSVSWYQQTPGQGLQFLFEYFSETQRNKGNFPGRFSGRQFSNSRSEMNVSTLELGDSALYLCASSPMGRDSGNTIYFGEGSWLTVV.